This T cell receptor beta chain was found in a study of T-cell memory formation after mild COVID-19. Across the study: TCR clusters were mostly confined to one donor each. The study, taken as a whole, reports: Several responding clones turned up in pre-infection memory, indicating that cross-reactive memory may have taken part. SARS-CoV-2 specificity was not confirmed for second-wave clones peaking on day 37.

TCRdb reprocessed the 5' RACE reads with MiXCR, giving one entry per CDR3 protein. The sample contains about 110,000 distinct CDR3 sequences, roughly a sixth of which appear only once. This clonotype occurred a few times. Its antigen is unknown. With 3 bases clipped from V and 2 bases from J, the junction kept 5 bases outside the gene matches. This CDR3 has 15 amino acids. From germline, CDR1 is SGHRS and CDR2 YFSETQ. The TCR comes from a man younger than 35 who had mild COVID-19 (a few samples of this study predate the infection). Cell type and time point are not known. The sequenced material came from PBMCs or a T cell subset sorted from them (not recorded which). V and J are TRBV5-1 and TRBJ2-7; 10 bases map to TRBD2. CDR3 in DNA: TGCGCCAGCAGCTCCCGGAGCGGGGGGGCCTACGAGCAGTACTTC. This translates into CASSSRSGGAYEQYF.